This T cell receptor beta chain originates from a study of T cell responses to AZD1222 COVID-19 vaccine. For the study at large: Second-dose timings of about 4 or about 12 weeks were pooled.

The CDR3 extends over 15 amino acids. Germline V CDR1 and CDR2: SGHDN, FVKESK. V was pared by 1 base and J by 0 bases, with 10 bases between. General study results and limits: Rises in breadth and depth of Spike-specific TCRs came after two AZD1222 doses.

Notes on this clone: As yet, its antigen is unknown.

This table comes from immunoSEQ multiplex PCR, and its TCRdb copy is limited to in-frame clones, with some not included. The table includes 120,000 or so clones, approximately 88% detected once. Sequencing was performed on peripheral blood, taken on day 0 of AZD1222 vaccination. The genes are TRBV14 and TRBJ2-7; D is unresolved. The receptor comes from an adult in good health. The CDR3 loop reads CASSQVLGSSYEQYF. In DNA, the CDR3 is TGTGCCAGCAGCCAAGTCTTGGGCAGCTCCTACGAGCAGTACTTC.